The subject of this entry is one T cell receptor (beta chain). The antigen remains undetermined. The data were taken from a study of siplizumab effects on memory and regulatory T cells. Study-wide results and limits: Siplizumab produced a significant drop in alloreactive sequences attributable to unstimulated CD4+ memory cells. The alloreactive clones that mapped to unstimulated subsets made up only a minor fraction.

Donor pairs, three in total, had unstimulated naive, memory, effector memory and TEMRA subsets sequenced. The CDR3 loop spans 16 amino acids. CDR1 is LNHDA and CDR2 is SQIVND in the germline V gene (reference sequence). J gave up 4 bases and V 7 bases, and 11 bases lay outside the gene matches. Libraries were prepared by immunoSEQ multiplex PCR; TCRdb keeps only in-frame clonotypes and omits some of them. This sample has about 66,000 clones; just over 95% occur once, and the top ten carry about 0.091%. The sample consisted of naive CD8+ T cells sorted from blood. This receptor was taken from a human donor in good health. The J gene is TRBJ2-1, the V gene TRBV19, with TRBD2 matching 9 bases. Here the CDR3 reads CASTPWAGGQYNEQFF. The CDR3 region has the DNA TGTGCCAGTACGCCCTGGGCGGGGGGGCAGTACAATGAGCAGTTCTTC.